The 6 T cell receptor beta chains below come from one sample, sequenced in a study of blood T cells in healthy people across ages. PCR was performed a second time for 7 to 11 cycles using a sample-barcoded 5' primer and a J-beta primer mix. TCRdb re-called the 5' RACE reads through MiXCR, storing one row per CDR3 protein. Among 1 million to 1.2 million distinct CDR3 sequences, around two fifths were seen once, and the ten largest hold around 14%. The sample consisted of blood. The receptors originated from a man younger than 35 in good health.

V is TRBV12-3 or TRBV12-4 and J is TRBJ2-3, with 8 bases identical to TRBD2. This CDR3 is 15 amino acids long. V gave up 2 bases and J gave up 4 bases; unmatched junction bases: 5. The CDR3 spells CASSLLPGRADTQYF. CDR3 coding DNA: TGTGCCAGCAGTTTATTGCCCGGGAGGGCAGATACGCAGTATTTT.

The V gene is TRBV7-9, the J gene TRBJ1-6; tentative D call: TRBD1 (5 bases). V gave up 5 bases and J gave up 7 bases, with 12 bases separating them. Germline assignment: CDR1 SEHNR and CDR2 FQNEAQ (reference sequence). The CDR3 contains 14 residues. CDR3: CASSPHRNNSPLHF. CDR3 sequence (DNA): TGTGCCAGCAGCCCCCACAGGAACAATTCACCCCTCCACTTT.

This chain connects TRBV27 to TRBJ2-4; TRBD1 agrees at 8 bases. V trimming: 1 base; J trimming: 2 bases; junction bases outside the gene matches: 25. Germline lookup yields CDR1 MNHEY and CDR2 SMNVEV (reference sequence). CDR3 length: 23 amino acids. As DNA, the CDR3 is TGTGCCAGCAGTTTATGGGTTTGGGGGGACGCAATACGACAGGGGCGGACCAAAAACATTCAGTACTTC. Translating gives CASSLWVWGDAIRQGRTKNIQYF.

In this sample, this clonotype turned up a few times. V usage is TRBV12-5 and J usage is TRBJ1-2; D may be TRBD1 (5 bases). This CDR3 is built from 13 residues. Trimming cost V 0 bases and J 7 bases, with 9 bases left between them. Germline V gene sequence: CDR1 LGHNT, CDR2 FRNRAP. This chain's CDR3 is CASGLVSGPGYTF. The CDR3 DNA follows: TGTGCTAGTGGTTTGGTATCGGGGCCTGGCTACACCTTC.

This chain connects TRBV28 to TRBJ2-1, with D perhaps matching TRBD1 (7 bases). Germline CDR1 and CDR2: MDHEN and SYDVKM. The length of the CDR3 is 16 residues. Deletions cut 2 bases from V and 3 bases from J, with 14 bases between. The CDR3 DNA follows: TGTGCCAGCAGTTTAAGCAGGGGGGTCATCTACAATGAGCAGTTCTTC. This sequence encodes CASSLSRGVIYNEQFF. The full variable domain, its missing parts supplied by reference TRBV28 and TRBJ2-1, is DVKVTQSSRYLVKRTGEKVFLECVQDMDHENMFWYRQDPGLGLRLIYFSYDVKMKEKGDIPEGYSVSREKKERFSLILESASTNQTSMYLCASSLSRGVIYNEQFFGPGTRLTVL.

CDR3 residues: CSVERRGQGAYSYEQYF. The DNA of the CDR3 is TGCAGCGTTGAAAGGAGAGGACAGGGGGCTTACTCCTACGAGCAGTACTTC. The rearrangement joins TRBV29-1 to TRBJ2-7; 11 nucleotides align to TRBD1. This CDR3 spans 17 amino acids. Losses at the gene ends were 2 bases for V and 0 bases for J; bases not matched to a gene: 9. CDR1 SQVTM and CDR2 ANQGSEA come from the germline V gene.